This entry lists 20 T cell receptor beta chains sequenced from one sample in a study of OX40 agonist ivuxolimab in advanced cancers. This table comes from immunoSEQ multiplex PCR, and its TCRdb copy is limited to in-frame clones, with some not included. The repertoire holds around 40,000 clones, with 80% as singletons. The specimen was CD4+ or CD8+ T cells sorted from blood, collected in a trial of the OX40 agonist ivuxolimab. The receptors were gathered from an adult with an advanced solid tumor such as melanoma, head and neck, liver or kidney cancer.

Details on this clone: The same CDR3 arises from other DNA sequences in this sample as well. V is TRBV2 and J is TRBJ1-3; D remains ambiguous. The CDR3 covers 13 residues. CDR1 and CDR2 from the germline V gene are SNHLY and FYNNEI. Trimming left V 3 bases short and J 0 bases short, with 3 bases between. CDR3 loop: CASSEVSGNTIYF. DNA for the CDR3: TGTGCCAGCAGTGAGGTCTCTGGAAACACCATATATTTT.

The V and J genes are TRBV7-9 and TRBJ1-1; D is ambiguous. In germline, CDR1 is SEHNR, CDR2 FQNEAQ (reference sequence). V was clipped by 5 bases and J by 0 bases, with 16 bases between them. CDR3 length: 16 residues. The CDR3 DNA follows: TGTGCCAGCAGCAAATTAACCCAGAGCTTGAACACTGAAGCTTTCTTT. Residues: CASSKLTQSLNTEAFF.

In its sample, this clone ranks as medium-sized. The chain has TRBV29-1 and TRBJ2-5; D gene uncertain. V was trimmed by 0 bases and J by 6 bases, leaving 14 bases between them. The CDR3 totals 14 residues. The germline V gene has CDR1 SQVTM and CDR2 ANQGSEA. The CDR3 sequence: CSVEDSLGLQTQYF. The CDR3 DNA reads TGCAGCGTTGAAGATAGTCTGGGTTTGCAGACCCAGTACTTC.

The CDR3 coding sequence is TGTGCCATCAGTGAGACTAGCGGGCAAGAGACCCAGTACTTC. Translation: CAISETSGQETQYF. This sequence joins TRBV10-3 and TRBJ2-5; TRBD2 matches at 9 bases. There are 14 residues in the CDR3. Germline V gives CDR1 ENHRY, CDR2 SYGVKD. V lost 2 bases to trimming and J lost 2 bases; unmatched junction nucleotides: 0.

This sequence joins TRBV28 and TRBJ1-1; 9 nucleotides line up with TRBD1. Germline values: CDR1 MDHEN, CDR2 SYDVKM. The ends lost 5 bases at V and 6 bases at J; junction bases unmatched: 7. CDR3 length equals 14 residues. CDR3 region: CASSHDRGLAEAFF. CDR3 nucleotide sequence: TGTGCCAGCAGTCACGACAGGGGGTTGGCTGAAGCTTTCTTT.

The J gene is TRBJ1-1, the V gene TRBV11-2; D gene unclear. Per germline, CDR1 SGHAT and CDR2 FQNNGV. V was shortened by 3 bases and J by 4 bases, with 9 bases between the two germline ends. The CDR3 is 13 amino acids. The CDR3 spells CASSLRSRTEAFF. CDR3 sequence (DNA): TGTGCCAGCAGCTTGCGGTCGCGCACTGAAGCTTTCTTT.

The CDR3 loop is CASSLDSSYSGNTIYF. In nucleotides, the CDR3 is TGCGCCAGCAGCTTGGACAGCTCCTACTCTGGAAACACCATATATTTT. The chain links TRBV5-1 to TRBJ1-3; D gene unclear. V dropped 0 bases and J dropped 0 bases, with 10 bases sitting between them. CDR3 length equals 16 residues. The germline CDR1 and CDR2 sequences are SGHRS and YFSETQ.

This clone was detected only once. The genes are TRBV7-2 and TRBJ1-4, with D perhaps matching TRBD1 (6 bases). CDR1 SGHTA and CDR2 FQGNSA come from the germline V gene. V was cut by 5 bases and J by 4 bases, with 14 bases left in between. The CDR3 extends over 15 amino acids. The CDR3 DNA sequence: TGTGCCAGCAGCCATTCGACAGGAATTAATGAAAAACTGTTTTTT. This encodes CASSHSTGINEKLFF.

This clone was seen only a few times. The V call is TRBV18, the J call TRBJ2-5, with a tentative D call TRBD1 (6 bases). CDR3 size: 14 residues. V dropped 6 bases and J dropped 7 bases, with 18 bases sitting between them. CDR1 and CDR2 (germline): KGHSH, LQKENI. CDR3 coding DNA: TGTGCCAGCTCGCCGACCGGGACAATGGGGACCCAGTACTTC. Encoded protein: CASSPTGTMGTQYF.

The chain links TRBV4-1 to TRBJ1-1; possible D gene TRBD1, 5 bases. V lost 3 bases, J lost 1 base, and 12 bases lay in between. The V gene's germline CDR1 is MGHRA and CDR2 YSYEKL. The CDR3 sequence is 15 residues long. The CDR3: CASSHLGTSNTEAFF. The CDR3 region has the DNA TGCGCCAGCAGCCACCTGGGGACGTCGAACACTGAAGCTTTCTTT.

This sequence joins TRBV7-9 and TRBJ1-1; D perhaps matches TRBD1 (5 bases). The CDR3 has 12 residues. Trimming removed 5 bases at V and 11 bases at J, with 15 bases between. Per germline, CDR1 SEHNR and CDR2 FQNEAQ (reference sequence). The CDR3 spells CASSGTGGTAFF. DNA for the CDR3: TGTGCCAGCAGCGGAACGGGGGGGACGGCTTTCTTT.

V usage is TRBV5-4 and J usage is TRBJ2-5; 7 bases fit TRBD2. This CDR3 is 17 amino acids long. The germline CDR1 and CDR2 sequences are SGHNT and YYREEE (reference sequence). After removal of 1 base from V and 5 bases from J, the junction contained 14 bases not matched to a gene. CDR3 in amino acids: CASSLPKRGPLGETQYF. As DNA, the CDR3 is TGTGCCAGCAGCTTGCCCAAGCGGGGTCCCTTGGGGGAGACCCAGTACTTC.

The V gene is TRBV29-1, the J gene TRBJ2-3, with TRBD1 matching over 10 bases. There are 14 residues in the CDR3. The junction had 4 bases not matched to a gene; V was cut back by 3 bases and J by 4 bases. CDR1 is SQVTM, CDR2 ANQGSEA, per germline. In DNA, the CDR3 is TGCAGCGTTGATCGGACAGGGGGAGCAGATACGCAGTATTTT. This codes for CSVDRTGGADTQYF.

On this clone: The junction differs from germline at one of its ends, possibly a read error. The CDR3 here is CASSQLLAAGAQKTQYF. CDR3 sequence (DNA): TGTGCCAGCAGCCAGCTACTAGCCGCGGGGGCCCAAAAGACCCAGTACTTC. V usage is TRBV13 and J usage is TRBJ2-5, with D maybe TRBD2 (7 bases). In germline, CDR1 is PRHDT, CDR2 FYEKMQ (reference sequence). This CDR3 comprises 17 residues.

V gene TRBV19 combines with J gene TRBJ1-2, with D tentatively TRBD1 (5 bases). With 4 bases removed from V and 0 bases from J, the gap between germline ends came to 15 bases. The CDR3 covers 16 residues. Germline assignment: CDR1 LNHDA and CDR2 SQIVND (reference sequence). CDR3 sequence (DNA): TGTGCCAGTAGTACCGGGGGGGTGAGAGCTAACTATGGCTACACCTTC. This gives the protein CASSTGGVRANYGYTF.

The V call is TRBV13, the J call TRBJ2-5, with unresolved D. CDR1 PRHDT and CDR2 FYEKMQ come from the germline V gene (reference sequence). Trimming removed 2 bases from V and 0 bases from J, with 10 bases in between. This CDR3 spans 15 amino acids. CDR3 region: CASSLRLQHQETQYF. The CDR3, as DNA: TGTGCCAGCAGCTTAAGGTTACAGCACCAAGAGACCCAGTACTTC. Looking up the rest from reference TRBV13 and TRBJ2-5 gives the full variable domain: AAGVIQSPRHLIKEKRETATLKCYPIPRHDTVYWYQQGPGQDPQFLISFYEKMQSDKGSIPDRFSAQQFSDYHSELNMSSLELGDSALYFCASSLRLQHQETQYFGPGTRLLVL.

This sequence joins TRBV2 and TRBJ2-5; D is uncertain. Germline V gene data show CDR1 as SNHLY and CDR2 as FYNNEI. Deletions cut 4 bases from V and 5 bases from J, with 11 bases between. This CDR3 comprises 13 residues. The CDR3 region is CASSVDTRETQYF. CDR3 nucleotides: TGTGCCAGCAGTGTGGATACGAGGGAGACCCAGTACTTC.

Details on this clone: Other DNA sequences in the same sample also yield this CDR3. The chain uses TRBV7-3 and TRBJ1-1; D not resolved. Germline values: CDR1 SGHTA, CDR2 FQGTGA. The CDR3 is 14 residues long. The V and J ends lost 3 bases and 1 base respectively, with 9 bases between them. This chain's CDR3 is CASSLTGPNTEAFF. CDR3 DNA sequence: TGTGCCAGCAGCTTGACCGGGCCGAACACTGAAGCTTTCTTT.

J is TRBJ1-1 and V is TRBV7-2; D gene ambiguous. V gave up 5 bases and J gave up 3 bases, with 7 bases separating them. CDR3 length: 12 residues. CDR1 is SGHTA, CDR2 FQGNSA, per germline. As DNA, the CDR3 is TGTGCCAGCAGCCTTTTTCACACTGAAGCTTTCTTT. Protein product: CASSLFHTEAFF.

The chain has TRBV5-1 and TRBJ1-3, with D uncertain. This CDR3 contains 13 residues. The germline V and J ends were trimmed by 1 base and 0 bases, with 2 bases remaining between them. Germline assignment: CDR1 SGHRS and CDR2 YFSETQ. Written as DNA, the CDR3 is TGCGCCAGCAGCTTGACCTCTGGAAACACCATATATTTT. It is translated as CASSLTSGNTIYF.